This paragraph covers one TCR beta chain sequence. CDR3 size: 14 residues. Trimming removed 6 bases from V and 1 base from J, with 12 bases in between. CDR1 and CDR2 from the germline V gene are MNHEY and SVGAGI. The data are from a study of human T cells and chemical hapten exposure. This sample's time point: pre-sensitization, week 0. Documented treatment: therapeutic diphenylcyclopropenone sensitization with weekly scalp DPC. TCRdb re-called the RACE reads through MiXCR, storing one row per CDR3 protein. The data show around 60,000 distinct CDR3 sequences, around 6.6% seen once. V usage is TRBV6-5 and J usage is TRBJ1-1, with D possibly TRBD1 on 6 matching bases. The clonotype was recovered from a woman under 40 with alopecia areata. Some clones in this sample may be carry-over from other donors' samples. Sample: whole blood, taken in connection with sensitization to the hapten diphenylcyclopropenone (DPC). CDR3 in DNA: TGTGCCAGCAGGTCCAGGGGCCAGAACACTGAAGCTTTCTTT. Protein: CASRSRGQNTEAFF.